What follows is one T cell receptor beta chain and its context. Its cognate antigen is unknown. This specimen comes from a study of lymphopenia after photon versus proton radiotherapy. Study-level results: Oligoclonal CD8+ Temra expansion after nadir drove photon patients' diversity drop. Proton therapy kept repertoires fairly stable, unlike photons, which gained effector/memory cells.

The CDR3 contains 13 residues. V was clipped by 6 bases and J by 2 bases, with 9 bases between them. From germline, CDR1 is MNHEY and CDR2 SVGAGI. Method: immunoSEQ multiplex PCR; TCRdb's copy keeps in-frame clones and lacks some. The table has roughly 63,000 clones, 84% seen once. The rearrangement joins TRBV6-5 to TRBJ2-3; D is undetermined. The sequence was obtained from a man in his sixties with pancreatic cancer. The source material was peripheral blood, sampled from a patient treated with proton-based radiotherapy. The CDR3 DNA reads TGTGCCAGCAGGGCGGATTCCACAGATACGCAGTATTTT. Translation gives CASRADSTDTQYF.